The 27 T cell receptor beta chains reported below all come from one sample, sequenced in a study of T cells in Graves' hyperthyroidism and ophthalmopathy. RNA transcripts served as the template for amplifying TCR beta CDR3 regions. An initial round of RT-PCR targeting the TCR CDR3 relied on the HTBI primer set. A single record per CDR3 protein comes from TCRdb applying MiXCR to the multiplex PCR reads. This sample has 530,000 or so distinct CDR3 sequences, with roughly 17% found just once. The sample consisted of blood. Receptor source: a woman between 18 and 29 years old with Graves' ophthalmopathy.

In this sample, this clonotype turned up many times. This rearrangement joins TRBV28 to TRBJ2-7; D tentatively fits TRBD1 or TRBD2 (5 bases each). CDR3 length equals 14 residues. Deletions cut 6 bases from V and 2 bases from J, with 14 bases between. From germline, CDR1 is MDHEN and CDR2 SYDVKM. CDR3 sequence: CASRAWDGAYEQYF. The CDR3, as DNA: TGTGCCAGCAGGGCCTGGGACGGTGCCTACGAGCAGTACTTC.

The chain carries TRBV7-6 and TRBJ1-6; D call uncertain. This CDR3 has 14 residues. Germline CDR1 reads SGHVS; CDR2 reads FNYEAQ. V gave up 3 bases and J gave up 7 bases, with 10 bases separating them. Written as DNA, the CDR3 is TGTGCCAGCAGCTTGGCGGGGATCAATTCACCCCTCCACTTT. This codes for CASSLAGINSPLHF.

At least ten counts were recorded for this clonotype. The chain employs TRBV6-1 and TRBJ2-3, with 7 bases identical to TRBD1. The CDR3 has 15 residues. The germline V gene has CDR1 MNHNS and CDR2 SASEGT. The V segment lost 3 bases and the J segment 6 bases; nucleotides outside the gene matches: 9. DNA for the CDR3: TGTGCCAGCAGTGAGCTCACAGGGGCCGGGGATACGCAGTATTTT. Protein: CASSELTGAGDTQYF.

This clonotype was recorded at least ten times. V gene TRBV6-1 combines with J gene TRBJ1-4; 8 bases are a match to TRBD1. The CDR3 spans 15 residues. Trimming took 6 bases from V and 0 from J; bases not matched to a gene: 3. Germline V gives CDR1 MNHNS, CDR2 SASEGT. CDR3 DNA: TGTGCCAGCAGGGGACAGGATGCAACTAATGAAAAACTGTTTTTT. Translated: CASRGQDATNEKLFF.

V and J are TRBV28 and TRBJ1-2, with D maybe TRBD1 (5 bases). V gave up 5 bases and J gave up 1 base, with 11 bases separating them. Germline V gene data show CDR1 as MDHEN and CDR2 as SYDVKM. The CDR3 is made up of 14 amino acids. This chain's CDR3 is CASSPWDGNYGYTF. CDR3 DNA: TGTGCCAGCAGTCCGTGGGACGGTAACTATGGCTACACCTTC.

The chain has TRBV10-3 and TRBJ2-1, with D tentatively TRBD2 (6 bases). The CDR3 sequence is 18 residues long. Trimming left V 4 bases short and J 1 base short, with 20 bases between. Looked up from germline, CDR1 is ENHRY and CDR2 is SYGVKD. CDR3 amino acids: CAISGPRGRDLSYNEQFF. The CDR3 DNA is TGTGCCATCAGTGGACCGCGGGGTCGGGACCTATCCTACAATGAGCAGTTCTTC.

This clonotype showed up just a few times. This rearrangement joins TRBV20-1 to TRBJ2-1, with 9 bases lining up with TRBD2. This CDR3 comprises 18 residues. V lost 5 bases to trimming and J lost 9 bases; unmatched junction nucleotides: 23. Germline CDR1 reads DFQATT; CDR2 reads SNEGSKA (reference sequence). The CDR3 spells CSAFTTGEWGTSRTEQFF. The DNA of the CDR3 is TGCAGTGCTTTTACGACGGGTGAATGGGGGACTAGCCGCACTGAGCAGTTCTTC.

This clonotype was found many times. The CDR3 nucleotides are TGTGCCAGCTCACCACGATCCCGAACTGAAGCTTTCTTT. This sequence encodes CASSPRSRTEAFF. J is TRBJ1-1 and V is TRBV18, with D unresolved. This CDR3 has 13 amino acids. Between the trimmed V and J ends, which lost 1 base and 5 bases, there was a span of 8 bases. The germline V gene has CDR1 KGHSH and CDR2 LQKENI.

Ten or more counts support this clonotype. CDR3 in DNA: TGTGCCAGCGTGACGGGGGAGAGCAGTGAGCAGTTCTTC. It encodes CASVTGESSEQFF. This chain connects TRBV6-1 to TRBJ2-1; possible D gene TRBD2, 6 bases. This CDR3 comprises 13 residues. Germline CDR1 is MNHNS and CDR2 is SASEGT. V lost 8 bases and J lost 9, with 17 bases in between.

This clonotype has only a few counts. The rearrangement joins TRBV10-3 to TRBJ1-1; D gene unclear. Trimming stripped 4 bases from V and 3 bases from J, with 18 bases between. CDR3 length equals 16 residues. Per germline, CDR1 ENHRY and CDR2 SYGVKD. The CDR3 loop is CAISGFLRVQHTEAFF. DNA for the CDR3: TGTGCCATCAGTGGGTTTTTAAGGGTCCAGCACACTGAAGCTTTCTTT.

There are many counts of this clonotype. This chain uses TRBV28 with TRBJ2-5; TRBD2 agrees at 16 bases. Germline V CDR1 and CDR2: MDHEN, SYDVKM. The CDR3 covers 16 residues. The V and J ends lost 5 bases and 5 bases, in that order; junction bases with no gene match: 5. CDR3 in DNA: TGTGCCAGCAGTCAGGGACTAGCGGGGGGGCAGGAGACCCAGTACTTC. Translation: CASSQGLAGGQETQYF.

The genes are TRBV11-2 and TRBJ1-6; D is unclear. The germline V gene has CDR1 SGHAT and CDR2 FQNNGV. The CDR3 totals 15 residues. The V and J ends lost 1 base and 10 bases respectively, with 14 bases between them. The CDR3 region is CASSLVPGPGSPLHF. CDR3 nucleotides: TGTGCCAGCAGCTTAGTCCCCGGGCCTGGGTCACCCCTCCACTTT.

This clonotype was counted at least ten times. The chain combines TRBV9 with TRBJ2-2; D remains ambiguous. This CDR3 spans 14 amino acids. Per the germline V gene, CDR1 is SGDLS and CDR2 is YYNGEE. V lost 4 bases to trimming and J lost 2 bases, with 9 bases between them. The CDR3 nucleotides read TGTGCCAGCAGCTCGCGGTATAACACCGGGGAGCTGTTTTTT. This translates into CASSSRYNTGELFF.

Only a few counts were recorded for this clonotype. The V and J genes are TRBV11-2 and TRBJ2-3, with TRBD2 matching 10 bases. The trim removed 2 bases at V and 2 bases at J, leaving 7 bases unmatched. The CDR3 runs to 17 residues. CDR1 and CDR2 (germline): SGHAT, FQNNGV. The CDR3 is CASSLLSSGSSTDTQYF. The CDR3 DNA sequence: TGTGCCAGCAGCTTACTCTCTAGCGGGAGTTCCACAGATACGCAGTATTTT.

The chain recombines TRBV9 with TRBJ1-2, with 8 positions matching TRBD1. This CDR3 contains 15 residues. The V segment lost 3 bases and the J segment 8 bases; nucleotides outside the gene matches: 12. CDR1 and CDR2 from the germline V gene are SGDLS and YYNGEE. The CDR3 loop is CASSERTGFRGGYTF. In DNA form, the CDR3 reads TGTGCCAGCAGCGAAAGGACAGGGTTCCGAGGCGGCTACACCTTC.

The chain links TRBV5-5 to TRBJ2-7; 7 bases agree with TRBD1. The CDR3 covers 15 residues. V dropped 4 bases and J dropped 0; count of bases not matched to a gene: 7. Germline V gene data show CDR1 as SGHKS and CDR2 as YYEKEE (reference sequence). The CDR3 DNA is TGTGCCAGCAGCCTCAGGGGGTTCCTCTCCTACGAGCAGTACTTC. As protein: CASSLRGFLSYEQYF.

The sample holds a few counts of this clonotype. The chain combines TRBV20-1 with TRBJ2-7; maybe TRBD1 (6 bases). This CDR3 is built from 14 residues. Germline assignment: CDR1 DFQATT and CDR2 SNEGSKA (reference sequence). The V gene lost 3 bases and the J gene lost 2 bases, with 14 bases spanning the gap. This CDR3 reads CSARPYRDPYEQYF. The DNA for the CDR3 is TGCAGTGCTAGGCCCTACAGGGACCCCTACGAGCAGTACTTC.

The table lists this clonotype with many counts. It may be a read error: a sequence one base away is much more abundant. This chain links TRBV24-1 with TRBJ1-1, with 7 bases aligning to TRBD1. The CDR3 spans 13 residues. Germline V CDR1 and CDR2: KGHDR, SFDVKD. V was clipped by 5 bases and J by 1 base; unmatched bases: 0. This CDR3 reads CATSGQGNTEAFF. The CDR3 nucleotides read TGTGCCACCAGTGGACAGGGGAACACTGAAGCTTTCTTT.

In this sample, this clonotype turned up a few times. The chain employs TRBV28 and TRBJ1-6; D gene ambiguous. Between the trimmed V and J ends, which lost 3 bases and 6 bases, there was a span of 9 bases. Germline CDR1 reads MDHEN; CDR2 reads SYDVKM. The CDR3 runs to 14 residues. For the CDR3, the DNA is TGTGCCAGCAGTTTTTCGAGCCTTAATTCACCCCTCCACTTT. This encodes CASSFSSLNSPLHF.

This clonotype was observed at least ten times. The rearrangement joins TRBV12-3 or TRBV12-4 to TRBJ1-5; D is unresolved. Between the trimmed V and J ends, which lost 7 bases and 2 bases, there was a span of 15 bases. The CDR3 sequence is 15 residues long. CDR3 region: CASTLTPAGNQPQHF. CDR3 DNA: TGTGCCAGCACCCTGACTCCCGCGGGCAATCAGCCCCAGCATTTT.

This chain connects TRBV19 to TRBJ2-1; TRBD1 aligns across 7 bases. Germline lookup yields CDR1 LNHDA and CDR2 SQIVND (reference sequence). The CDR3 spans 15 residues. Unmatched junction bases numbered 7, after V lost 5 bases and J lost 3 bases. The DNA of the CDR3 is TGTGCCAGTAGTGGCCGGGACAGTAACTACAATGAGCAGTTCTTC. Its translation is CASSGRDSNYNEQFF.

This clonotype showed up many times. This chain uses TRBV24-1 with TRBJ2-5, with 7 positions matching TRBD2. This CDR3 comprises 15 residues. Per the germline V gene, CDR1 is KGHDR and CDR2 is SFDVKD. V trimming: 3 bases; J trimming: 4 bases; junction bases outside the gene matches: 7. CDR3 coding DNA: TGTGCCACCAGTGATCCTGGACTAGTAGGAGAGACCCAGTACTTC. Translating it yields CATSDPGLVGETQYF.

Note on this clonotype: Since a much larger clone is just one base distant, this may be a read error. The chain recombines TRBV28 with TRBJ1-2; 7 bases match TRBD1. Germline V gene data show CDR1 as MDHEN and CDR2 as SYDVKM. This CDR3 has 16 residues. J was trimmed by 1 base and V by 3 bases; bases with no gene match: 8. As DNA, the CDR3 is TGTGCCAGCAGTTTCTCCGACAGGGCTCGTAACTATGGCTACACCTTC. Its translation: CASSFSDRARNYGYTF.

This clonotype has a count of ten or more. The V gene is TRBV11-2, the J gene TRBJ1-6, with D unresolved. Trimming shortened V by 2 bases and J by 14 bases, and 16 bases separated the two germline ends. This CDR3 is 14 amino acids long. CDR1 and CDR2 (germline): SGHAT, FQNNGV. Here the CDR3 DNA reads TGTGCCAGCAGCTTAAATCAGGTCTTACTCACCCTCCACTTT. It codes for CASSLNQVLLTLHF.

The table lists this clonotype with many counts. The rearrangement uses TRBV7-2 and TRBJ2-7; 11 nucleotides match TRBD2. Germline values: CDR1 SGHTA, CDR2 FQGNSA. The trim removed 1 base at V and 6 bases at J, leaving 5 bases unmatched. The CDR3 length is 15 residues. CDR3 sequence reads: CASSLGRLAGGEQYF. In DNA, the CDR3 is TGTGCCAGCAGCTTAGGCCGGCTAGCGGGAGGCGAGCAGTACTTC.

This clonotype was found many times. The chain uses TRBV28 and TRBJ1-1, with TRBD1 matching 9 bases. J lost 4 bases, V lost 4 bases, and 7 bases had no gene match. Germline-derived CDR1 and CDR2 are MDHEN and SYDVKM. The CDR3 consists of 15 residues. The CDR3 reads CASSYRGRVGTEAFF. The CDR3 coding sequence is TGTGCCAGCAGTTACAGGGGGCGCGTAGGCACTGAAGCTTTCTTT.

Ten or more counts support this clonotype. This chain joins TRBV6-1 and TRBJ2-7; possibly TRBD1 for D (6 bases). The germline CDR1 and CDR2 sequences are MNHNS and SASEGT. The V end lost 8 bases, the J end lost 0 bases, and 17 bases lay between the germline ends. This CDR3 region has 15 residues. The CDR3 loop reads CASHDVGRGSYEQYF. CDR3 in DNA: TGTGCCAGCCACGACGTGGGCAGGGGCTCCTACGAGCAGTACTTC.